The clone carrying this TCR beta chain was seen repeatedly, ten times or more. Its target is not known. Through Arm-PCR of CDR3 regions and iRepertoire HTBI primers, TCR beta libraries were built. MiXCR, run by TCRdb on the multiplex PCR reads, gives a single entry per CDR3 protein. The top ten hold approximately 14% of the sample, which has 350,000 to 500,000 distinct CDR3 sequences, around a fifth seen once. Time point here: persistent/refractory GD, antithyroid drugs over 5 years with positive TRAb. PBMC RNA served as the TCR library source. All patients originated from an endocrinology department located in Xi'an, China. V lost 0 bases, J lost 4 bases, and 7 bases lay in between. There are 13 residues in the CDR3. Looked up from germline, CDR1 is LNHNV and CDR2 is YYDKDF (reference sequence). The record originates from a study of regulatory T cells in long-lasting Graves disease. Whole-study findings and limits: Among samples with persistent disease, TRBV28, TRBJ1-2 and TRBJ2-5 were favored. Persistent patients had more shared public clonotypes (around 2,700) than new patients (roughly 970).

This specimen consisted of peripheral blood mononuclear cells (PBMCs), obtained when the disease was refractory, from a patient treated with antithyroid drugs. The origin of this receptor is a female donor with Graves disease. The gene calls are TRBV15 and TRBJ2-7, with unresolved D. The CDR3 DNA is TGTGCCACCAGCAGAGATGACCTATACGAGCAGTACTTC. Amino acid sequence: CATSRDDLYEQYF.